The following is a T cell receptor beta chain sequence with its context. Primers for the PCR totalled 60 Vbeta and 13 Jbeta. Profiled with immunoSEQ multiplex PCR; TCRdb holds only in-frame clones, not every one. Among 150,000 to 200,000 clones listed, 84% were seen once. These data originate in a study of cytomegalovirus exposure and HLA in healthy donors. There are 15 residues in the CDR3. CDR1 is SGHRS and CDR2 is YFSETQ in the germline V gene. Unmatched junction bases numbered 12, after V lost 6 bases and J lost 6 bases. The specimen was PBMCs. The clonotype comes from a girl aged 5 to 17 in good health and CMV-seropositive. The gene calls are TRBV5-1 and TRBJ1-2, with 9 bases matching TRBD1. The CDR3 reads CASNPGQGPHHGYTF. The CDR3 nucleotides are TGCGCCAGCAACCCAGGACAGGGGCCTCATCATGGCTACACCTTC. The full variable domain, rest sourced from reference TRBV5-1 and TRBJ1-2, is KAGVTQTPRYLIKTRGQQVTLSCSPISGHRSVSWYQQTPGQGLQFLFEYFSETQRNKGNFPGRFSGRQFSNSRSEMNVSTLELGDSALYLCASNPGQGPHHGYTFGSGTRLTVV.